The 32 T cell receptor beta chains below all came from one sample that was sequenced in a study of cytomegalovirus exposure and HLA in healthy donors. Researchers ran the PCR with 60 Vbeta and 13 Jbeta primers. The assay was immunoSEQ multiplex PCR, and TCRdb's table has in-frame clones only and misses some. This sample has 80,000 to 95,000 clones, with around 70% found just once. The sequenced material came from PBMCs. The receptors here all came from a woman in her 50s in good health and CMV-seropositive.

The chain carries TRBV29-1 and TRBJ2-7, with 14 bases aligning to TRBD2. V shed 6 bases and J 4 bases; nucleotides not matched to a gene: 11. The germline V gene encodes CDR1 SQVTM and CDR2 ANQGSEA. The CDR3 covers 16 residues. The CDR3 nucleotides read TGCAGCGTCCCCCGGGGGACTAGCGGGAGTATATACGAGCAGTACTTC. It specifies CSVPRGTSGSIYEQYF.

The table lists this clone with a few counts. V gene TRBV19 combines with J gene TRBJ1-2; the match to TRBD1 covers 7 bases. V lost 6 bases and J lost 3; bases outside the gene matches: 7. Germline CDR1 LNHDA, CDR2 SQIVND (reference sequence). The CDR3 is 14 residues long. CDR3 amino acids: CASSAQGGHYGYTF. In nucleotides, the CDR3 is TGTGCCAGTAGCGCGCAGGGGGGTCACTATGGCTACACCTTC.

The chain is built from TRBV7-2 and TRBJ2-7; D is perhaps TRBD2 (7 bases). The CDR3 sequence is 15 residues long. Trimming stripped 2 bases from V and 5 bases from J, with 16 bases between. The germline V gene has CDR1 SGHTA and CDR2 FQGNSA. This CDR3 is CASSLSDRGAHEQYF. The CDR3 DNA reads as TGTGCCAGCAGCTTAAGCGACCGGGGGGCCCACGAGCAGTACTTC.

V and J are TRBV30 and TRBJ1-4, with 9 bases lining up with TRBD1. With 5 bases clipped from V and 8 bases from J, the junction kept 9 bases outside the gene matches. The CDR3 extends over 14 amino acids. Germline V gene data show CDR1 as GTSNPN and CDR2 as SVGIG (reference sequence). The CDR3 nucleotides are TGTGCCTGGGGGGGACAGGGCGGTTACGAAAAACTGTTTTTT. This translates into CAWGGQGGYEKLFF.

This chain uses TRBV5-1 with TRBJ2-7; 7 bases are shared with TRBD1. Germline lookup yields CDR1 SGHRS and CDR2 YFSETQ. Trimming removed 0 bases from V and 1 base from J; junction bases left unmatched: 7. The CDR3 extends over 16 amino acids. The CDR3: CASSLEGQKGSYEQYF. The CDR3 nucleotides are TGCGCCAGCAGCTTGGAGGGACAGAAAGGTTCCTACGAGCAGTACTTC.

The genes are TRBV18 and TRBJ1-1; no clear D gene. The V gene's germline CDR1 is KGHSH and CDR2 LQKENI. There are 15 residues in the CDR3. Trimming left V 3 bases short and J 3 bases short, with 14 bases between. The CDR3 nucleotides read TGTGCCAGCTCACCCGCGCCCCCGGAGGACACTGAAGCTTTCTTT. Amino acids: CASSPAPPEDTEAFF.

The genes are TRBV19 and TRBJ2-1; TRBD2 matches 12 bases. The V gene's germline CDR1 is LNHDA and CDR2 SQIVND (reference sequence). The CDR3 extends over 15 amino acids. The J segment lost 7 bases and the V segment lost 6 bases, leaving 7 bases of the junction unmatched. For the CDR3, the DNA is TGTGCCAGTAGCAAACTAGCGGGAGGCACGAATGAGCAGTTCTTC. Its protein product is CASSKLAGGTNEQFF.

This chain's CDR3 is CASSSGRVPTDTQYF. DNA for the CDR3: TGTGCCAGCAGCAGCGGGAGGGTACCCACAGATACGCAGTATTTT. The gene calls are TRBV7-3 and TRBJ2-3, with TRBD2 identical over 10 bases. CDR1 SGHTA and CDR2 FQGTGA come from the germline V gene. V trimming: 5 bases; J trimming: 2 bases; junction bases outside the gene matches: 4. CDR3 size: 15 residues. The full variable domain, rest sourced from reference TRBV7-3 and TRBJ2-3, is GAGVSQTPSNKVTEKGKYVELRCDPISGHTALYWYRQSLGQGPEFLIYFQGTGAADDSGLPNDRFFAVRPEGSVSTLKIQRTERGDSAVYLCASSSGRVPTDTQYFGPGTRLTVL.

The V gene is TRBV7-2, the J gene TRBJ2-1; D remains unclear. Germline loops: CDR1 SGHTA, CDR2 FQGNSA. V was clipped by 4 bases and J by 4 bases, with 8 bases between them. The CDR3 runs 13 residues. CDR3 region: CASSSEIYNEQFF. In DNA, the CDR3 is TGTGCCAGCAGCTCCGAGATTTACAATGAGCAGTTCTTC.

The chain couples TRBV4-1 to TRBJ2-3; possibly TRBD2 for D (6 bases). CDR3 length: 20 amino acids. Deletions cut 4 bases from V and 0 bases from J, with 26 bases between. CDR1 MGHRA and CDR2 YSYEKL come from the germline V gene. This chain's CDR3 is CASSLPPRALSSASTDTQYF. CDR3 DNA: TGCGCCAGCAGCCTACCGCCGAGGGCCCTTTCTAGCGCAAGCACAGATACGCAGTATTTT.

The V call is TRBV30, the J call TRBJ1-2; 9 bases fit TRBD1. Trimming removed 4 bases from V and 0 bases from J; junction bases left unmatched: 3. The CDR3 has 14 residues. Germline-derived CDR1 and CDR2 are GTSNPN and SVGIG (reference sequence). The CDR3 loop is CAWTQGATNYGYTF. The CDR3 DNA reads TGTGCCTGGACACAGGGGGCTACTAACTATGGCTACACCTTC.

This rearrangement joins TRBV30 to TRBJ2-5; 7 bases align to TRBD1. In germline, CDR1 is GTSNPN, CDR2 SVGIG (reference sequence). This CDR3 is 14 amino acids long. V lost 2 bases, J lost 4 bases, and 7 bases stayed unmatched. The DNA for the CDR3 is TGTGCCTGGAGTCCACACAGGGGACGAGAGACCCAGTACTTC. This codes for CAWSPHRGRETQYF.

The rearrangement joins TRBV7-2 to TRBJ2-1; 7 nucleotides match TRBD2. The V segment lost 3 bases and the J segment 7 bases; nucleotides outside the gene matches: 9. Germline loops: CDR1 SGHTA, CDR2 FQGNSA. This CDR3 has 15 amino acids. CDR3 region: CASSFKRGIVNEQFF. CDR3 in DNA: TGTGCCAGCAGCTTTAAGCGGGGTATAGTAAATGAGCAGTTCTTC. Supplemented by reference TRBV7-2 and TRBJ2-1, the full variable domain reads GAGVSQSPSNKVTEKGKDVELRCDPISGHTALYWYRQSLGQGLEFLIYFQGNSAPDKSGLPSDRFSAERTGGSVSTLTIQRTQQEDSAVYLCASSFKRGIVNEQFFGPGTRLTVL.

This sequence joins TRBV6-4 and TRBJ2-1; D not certain. The CDR3 contains 15 residues. From germline, CDR1 is MRHNA and CDR2 SNTAGT. The V end lost 5 bases, the J end lost 4 bases, and 15 bases lay between the germline ends. CDR3 DNA sequence: TGTGCCAGCAGTCCGGAGCATCTCGGGTACAATGAGCAGTTCTTC. Its protein is CASSPEHLGYNEQFF.

Turning to this clone: Sequence at one end of the junction differs from germline and may be a read error. This sequence joins TRBV7-9 and TRBJ2-2; tentative D call: TRBD2 (8 bases). Germline CDR1 reads SEHNR; CDR2 reads FQNEAQ (reference sequence). The CDR3 consists of 17 residues. Here the CDR3 DNA reads TGTTCCAGCAGCGGGGGCCGGGACAGAGTTAACACCGGGGAGCTGTTTTTT. It translates to CSSSGGRDRVNTGELFF.

The gene calls are TRBV6-5 and TRBJ1-5; D perhaps matches TRBD1 (5 bases). Trimming left V 6 bases short and J 0 bases short, with 9 bases between. The CDR3 contains 14 residues. Germline lookup yields CDR1 MNHEY and CDR2 SVGAGI. The CDR3 protein is CASRSTVSNQPQHF. The DNA of the CDR3 is TGTGCCAGCAGATCGACAGTTAGCAATCAGCCCCAGCATTTT.

This clone turned up a few times. The rearrangement uses TRBV11-2 and TRBJ2-1; 14 bases are a match to TRBD2. The CDR3 consists of 19 residues. From germline, CDR1 is SGHAT and CDR2 FQNNGV. With 5 bases clipped from V and 6 bases from J, the junction kept 15 bases outside the gene matches. The DNA of the CDR3 is TGTGCCAGCAGCACTAAAGCCCCGTCCGGGACTAGCGGGGGCAATGAGCAGTTCTTC. Its translation: CASSTKAPSGTSGGNEQFF.

The rearrangement links TRBV5-6 to TRBJ2-7, with a tentative D call TRBD1 (6 bases). In germline, CDR1 is SGHDT, CDR2 YYEEEE. With 0 bases removed from V and 0 bases from J, the gap between germline ends came to 13 bases. The CDR3 runs to 16 residues. CDR3 loop: CASSLEVLGASYEQYF. CDR3 DNA sequence: TGTGCCAGCAGCTTGGAGGTCCTGGGGGCCTCCTACGAGCAGTACTTC.

The chain joins TRBV5-1 to TRBJ1-3; 10 positions match TRBD1. Germline CDR1 is SGHRS and CDR2 is YFSETQ. This CDR3 spans 15 amino acids. V dropped 4 bases and J dropped 2; count of bases not matched to a gene: 3. CDR3: CASSLGQGTGNTIYF. CDR3 nucleotides: TGCGCCAGCAGCCTGGGACAGGGGACTGGAAACACCATATATTTT.

The V call is TRBV28, the J call TRBJ2-3; 10 positions agree with TRBD2. The V gene's germline CDR1 is MDHEN and CDR2 SYDVKM. J lost 3 bases, V lost 4 bases, and 7 bases had no gene match. This CDR3 comprises 16 residues. The CDR3 nucleotides read TGTGCCAGCAGTTCCCTTCCTAGCGGGAGTACAGATACGCAGTATTTT. This codes for CASSSLPSGSTDTQYF.

The chain couples TRBV28 to TRBJ1-5; possible D gene TRBD1, 6 bases. The CDR3 covers 14 residues. Trimming left V 7 bases short and J 0 bases short, with 10 bases between. Germline CDR1 is MDHEN and CDR2 is SYDVKM. Written as DNA, the CDR3 is TGTGCCAGCAAAGGACAGTATAGCAATCAGCCCCAGCATTTT. This sequence encodes CASKGQYSNQPQHF.

This clone appeared a few times. Relative to the germline gene, one junction end is altered; a read error may explain this. The chain joins TRBV7-9 to TRBJ2-7; D perhaps matches TRBD1 (5 bases). Germline loops: CDR1 SEHNR, CDR2 FQNEAQ (reference sequence). This CDR3 is 13 amino acids long. CDR3 DNA sequence: TGTTCCAGCAGCTTAGGGCGGACATACGAGCAGTACTTC. This sequence encodes CSSSLGRTYEQYF.

CDR3: CASNPASSYEQYF. The CDR3 DNA reads as TGTGCCAGCAACCCAGCGAGCTCCTACGAGCAGTACTTC. The V call is TRBV5-8, the J call TRBJ2-7; D gene unclear. V was trimmed by 6 bases and J by 0 bases, leaving 10 bases between them. The CDR3 runs 13 residues. The germline V gene has CDR1 SGHTS and CDR2 YDEGEE.

The gene calls are TRBV6-5 and TRBJ1-3, with D tentatively TRBD1 (5 bases). Germline CDR1 MNHEY, CDR2 SVGAGI. The CDR3 runs 14 residues. V lost 7 bases, J lost 2 bases, and 12 bases lay in between. The CDR3 reads CASTLRGAGNTIYF. In DNA form, the CDR3 reads TGTGCCAGCACCCTCCGGGGGGCTGGAAACACCATATATTTT.

The rearrangement links TRBV27 to TRBJ2-7, with D perhaps matching TRBD2 (7 bases). V lost 7 bases and J 5 bases, leaving 21 bases between the germline ends. Germline V gene lookup returns CDR1 MNHEY and CDR2 SMNVEV (reference sequence). The length of the CDR3 is 15 residues. CDR3 DNA: TGTGCCAGCATCCCTGTGGGGGGGGCTAAGGACGAGCAGTACTTC. Its translation is CASIPVGGAKDEQYF.

The chain employs TRBV6-5 and TRBJ2-1; 10 bases align to TRBD1. The CDR3 sequence is 15 residues long. V shed 6 bases and J 5 bases; nucleotides not matched to a gene: 7. CDR1 MNHEY and CDR2 SVGAGI come from the germline V gene. The CDR3, as DNA: TGTGCCAGCAGGCCCGGACAGGGGGACCACAATGAGCAGTTCTTC. Its protein product is CASRPGQGDHNEQFF.

This clone has more than one count but fewer than ten. The rearrangement links TRBV9 to TRBJ1-3; weak D call: TRBD1 (6 bases). This CDR3 spans 15 amino acids. Trimming stripped 0 bases from V and 8 bases from J, with 15 bases between. Germline CDR1 SGDLS, CDR2 YYNGEE. The CDR3 loop reads CASSVVPTGKDTIYF. The CDR3 DNA reads as TGTGCCAGCAGCGTAGTCCCCACAGGGAAGGACACCATATATTTT.

The genes are TRBV7-2 and TRBJ2-3, with a weak D call TRBD1 (6 bases). Germline V lookup: CDR1 SGHTA, CDR2 FQGNSA. Trimming took off 5 bases at V and 1 base at J, with 16 bases between the two ends. The CDR3 is 16 residues long. The CDR3 loop is CASSTPTGPRTDTQYF. The DNA for the CDR3 is TGTGCCAGCAGCACCCCAACAGGGCCTCGCACAGATACGCAGTATTTT.

CDR3 nucleotides: TGTGCCAGCAGCGTGAGCAATGAGCAGTTCTTC. Its translation: CASSVSNEQFF. The gene calls are TRBV9 and TRBJ2-1; no clear D. Trimming removed 2 bases from V and 6 bases from J, with 3 bases in between. The CDR3 length is 11 residues. The germline V gene has CDR1 SGDLS and CDR2 YYNGEE.

As for this clone: The junction and the germline gene differ at one end; a read error may be behind it. The chain uses TRBV19 and TRBJ2-7, with 7 bases identical to TRBD2. Germline CDR1 and CDR2: LNHDA and SQIVND (reference sequence). The CDR3 is 14 residues long. CDR3: CASSIAGGTYGQYF. In nucleotides, the CDR3 is TGTGCCAGTAGTATAGCGGGAGGCACCTACGGGCAGTACTTC.

This chain uses TRBV7-2 with TRBJ1-1; possible D gene TRBD1, 6 bases. V gave up 7 bases and J gave up 4 bases, with 19 bases separating them. This CDR3 region has 15 residues. Per germline, CDR1 SGHTA and CDR2 FQGNSA. The CDR3 DNA reads as TGTGCCAGCAATTTCAACAGGGTCCGGGGCACTGAAGCTTTCTTT. This sequence encodes CASNFNRVRGTEAFF.

V is TRBV5-4 and J is TRBJ1-1; D perhaps matches TRBD1 (5 bases). Germline values: CDR1 SGHNT, CDR2 YYREEE (reference sequence). Deletions cut 4 bases from V and 1 base from J, with 11 bases between. The CDR3 is 14 residues long. CDR3 in amino acids: CASSTYRGNTEAFF. The CDR3 region has the DNA TGTGCCAGCAGCACGTATAGGGGGAACACTGAAGCTTTCTTT.